Sequencing of this TCR beta chain was carried out in a study of CD8 T cells in ankylosing spondylitis. Concerning this clonotype itself: Antigen specificity is unknown.

The study, taken as a whole, reports: Within ankylosing spondylitis blood, a TCR beta motif made up of fewer than ten highly homologous variants appeared to be characteristic.

This CDR3 has 12 amino acids. From germline, CDR1 is DFQATT and CDR2 SNEGSKA (reference sequence). The V end was cut by 3 bases, the J end by 4 bases, with 9 bases between. MiXCR was run by TCRdb on the 5' RACE reads, yielding one entry per CDR3 protein. The sample contains roughly 670,000 distinct CDR3 sequences, roughly 19% of which appear only once. The source material was blood, either unsorted or a sorted T cell fraction (not recorded which). This sequence joins TRBV20-1 and TRBJ1-2, with D unresolved. This clonotype was obtained from a male donor with ankylosing spondylitis. CDR3 amino acids: CSARRDLYGYTF. DNA for the CDR3: TGCAGTGCTAGGCGGGATCTCTATGGCTACACCTTC.